The 26 T cell receptor beta chains below come from one sample, sequenced in a study of tumor and adjacent non-tumor tissue in lung cancer. Three rounds of nested PCR, following a modified ARM-PCR protocol, produced the TCRbeta library. Via MiXCR, TCRdb re-called the multiplex PCR reads, giving one row per CDR3 protein. The sample holds tens of thousands of distinct CDR3 sequences, around 70% seen once. No cell sorting was done before RNA was extracted from the tissue. Sequencing was carried out using lung tumor tissue. These receptors were obtained from an older woman with non-small cell lung cancer.

A remark on this clonotype: The conserved phenylalanine or tryptophan is not found at the CDR3 terminus, so this likely reflects a read error. The limits of the CDR3 on the DNA are not certain, so only TCRdb's listed CDR3 is given. The chain joins TRBV4-2 to TRBJ2-2; the listed D gene, TRBD2, was not tested against the DNA. The CDR3 is 16 residues long, counting both termini. The germline V gene has CDR1 LGHNA and CDR2 YNFKEQ. CDR3 in amino acids: CAGSQDWATNTGELFL.

Concerning this clonotype: Its ends do not fully match the called genes, so a read error is possible. The rearrangement uses TRBV5-1 and TRBJ2-1; 9 positions match TRBD1. Germline loops: CDR1 SGHRS, CDR2 YFSETQ. CDR3 length equals 15 residues. In DNA, the CDR3 is TGCGCCAGCAGCTTACAGGGGGCGCAGTACAATGAGCAATCCTTC. This translates into CASSLQGAQYNEQSF.

For this clonotype: A much larger clone is a single base away; this may be a read error. This chain uses TRBV20-1 with TRBJ2-7, with a weak D call TRBD2 (6 bases). The CDR3 is made up of 16 amino acids. From germline, CDR1 is DFQATT and CDR2 SNEGSKA (reference sequence). CDR3 in DNA: TGCAGTGCTAGAGAATCTGCCGGGACTTATACCTACGTGCAGTACTTC. Its translation is CSARESAGTYTYVQYF.

The chain carries TRBV5-1 and TRBJ2-7; TRBD2 might be the D (5 bases). The CDR3 contains 16 residues. Germline assignment: CDR1 SGHRS and CDR2 YFSETQ. V was clipped by 1 base and J by 8 bases, with 22 bases between them. The CDR3 bases are TGCGCCAGCAGCTTGTTGAGTGTACCCCGGACTTGGAAGCAGTACTTC. Its translation: CASSLLSVPRTWKQYF.

Details on this clonotype: Lacking the conserved final phenylalanine or tryptophan, this CDR3 likely reflects a read error. The V gene is TRBV28, the J gene TRBJ2-7, with D unresolved. The V gene lost 2 bases and the J gene lost 3 bases, with 11 bases spanning the gap. Germline values: CDR1 MDHEN, CDR2 SYDVKM. The CDR3 contains 14 residues. This chain's CDR3 is CASSLQEPDYEQYL. The CDR3 bases are TGTGCCAGCAGTTTACAGGAGCCCGACTACGAGCAGTACTTA.

This chain connects TRBV7-3 to TRBJ2-3, with TRBD1 identical over 8 bases. The germline CDR1 and CDR2 sequences are SGHTA and FQGTGA. The ends lost 6 bases at V and 5 bases at J; junction bases unmatched: 7. The CDR3 is 14 amino acids. The CDR3 is CASSLGQGEDTQYF. CDR3 nucleotides: TGTGCCAGCAGTCTAGGACAGGGCGAAGATACGCAGTATTTT.

As to this clonotype: At one end, the junction sequence differs from germline, possibly due to a read error. The V gene is TRBV10-1, the J gene TRBJ2-2; tentatively, D is TRBD2 (6 bases). Per the germline V gene, CDR1 is WNHNN and CDR2 is SYGVQD (reference sequence). This CDR3 spans 12 amino acids. This CDR3 reads CASSPNTGEVFF. The DNA for the CDR3 is TGCGCCAGCAGTCCGAACACCGGGGAGGTGTTTTTT.

In its sample, this clonotype was seen a few times. At one boundary the junction diverges from the germline segment, which might be a read error. The rearrangement links TRBV4-1 to TRBJ1-1, with D perhaps matching TRBD1 (6 bases). This CDR3 has 14 residues. Germline assignment: CDR1 MGHRA and CDR2 YSYEKL. In DNA, the CDR3 is TGTGCCAGCAGCACACGGACAGAGAACATTGAAGCTTTCTTT. Amino acids: CASSTRTENIEAFF.

A word on this clonotype: One end of the junction varies from germline; a read error may be responsible. The chain links TRBV6-6 to TRBJ2-3; 7 nucleotides agree with TRBD1. The CDR3 totals 12 residues. CDR1 and CDR2 from the germline V gene are MNHNY and SVGAGI (reference sequence). CDR3 sequence reads: CAISAGGDTRYF. CDR3 sequence (DNA): TGTGCCATCTCGGCAGGGGGAGATACGCGGTATTTT.

This clonotype was observed many times. J is TRBJ1-5 and V is TRBV10-2; D uncertain. The germline V gene encodes CDR1 WSHSY and CDR2 SAAADI. Between the trimmed V and J ends, which lost 0 bases and 0 bases, there was a span of 6 bases. The CDR3 has 15 residues. The CDR3: CASSESTLSNQPQHF. CDR3 DNA sequence: TGCGCCAGCAGTGAGTCGACTCTTAGCAATCAGCCCCAGCATTTT.

This clonotype has only one observation. The chain combines TRBV6-1 with TRBJ2-3; unclear D gene. The J call may be incorrect, as the DNA end agrees better with TRBJ1-5. From germline, CDR1 is MNHNS and CDR2 SASEGT. The length of the CDR3 is 18 residues. The CDR3 protein is CASSATRLVGVNADTQHF. The CDR3 bases are TGTGCCAGCAGCGCAACCAGACTAGTGGGAGTTAATGCAGATACGCAGCATTTT.

This clonotype occurred many times. The J gene is TRBJ2-7, the V gene TRBV7-9, with 7 bases that match TRBD1. The CDR3 runs 14 residues. V trimming: 5 bases; J trimming: 2 bases; junction bases outside the gene matches: 6. Germline V gives CDR1 SEHNR, CDR2 FQNEAQ (reference sequence). The CDR3 coding sequence is TGTGCCAGCAGCCCATCCACAGGGGCCTACGAGCAGTACTTC. It yields the protein CASSPSTGAYEQYF.

About this clonotype: At one end, the junction sequence differs from germline, possibly due to a read error. The chain combines TRBV28 with TRBJ2-7; 7 nucleotides align to TRBD1. The germline V gene has CDR1 MDHEN and CDR2 SYDVKM. The length of the CDR3 is 16 residues. CDR3 sequence: CASSSGQTRGRYEQYF. For the CDR3, the DNA is TGTGCCAGCAGTTCGGGACAGACCAGGGGTCGCTACGAGCAGTATTTC.

This clonotype was recorded at least ten times. The gene calls are TRBV10-3 and TRBJ1-1; TRBD1 might be the D (6 bases). This CDR3 contains 17 residues. Germline V gene lookup returns CDR1 ENHRY and CDR2 SYGVKD. Trimming left V 1 base short and J 2 bases short, with 17 bases between. The CDR3 DNA reads TGTGCCATCAGTGAGTTTGGGGGCGTCAGGGTAAACACTGAAGCTTTCTTT. Residues: CAISEFGGVRVNTEAFF.

Comments on this clonotype: The conserved final phenylalanine or tryptophan is absent from the CDR3, which likely points to a read error. The DNA is omitted, as the CDR3 cannot be located on it reliably, and the CDR3 follows TCRdb's listing. The chain carries TRBV11-2 and TRBJ2-2. CDR1 is SGHAT and CDR2 is FQNNGV in the germline V gene. With termini counted, the CDR3 has 15 amino acids. The chain's CDR3 is CASSIRVTNTGEQFL.

Note on this clonotype: One junction end disagrees with the germline gene, perhaps due to a read error. The J gene is TRBJ2-5, the V gene TRBV6-5, with TRBD1 identical over 8 bases. This CDR3 has 16 residues. From germline, CDR1 is MNHEY and CDR2 SVGAGI. The CDR3 reads CASSYSGTGGQETQCF. The DNA of the CDR3 is TGTGCCAGTAGTTACTCGGGGACAGGAGGACAAGAGACCCAATGCTTC.

This clonotype was counted at least ten times. The genes are TRBV5-1 and TRBJ1-3; maybe TRBD1 (6 bases). Trimming removed 3 bases at V and 0 bases at J, with 10 bases between. This CDR3 is 15 amino acids long. CDR1 and CDR2 (germline): SGHRS, YFSETQ. The DNA for the CDR3 is TGCGCCAGCAGCTCCGGGACAATCTCTGGAAACACCATATATTTT. Protein sequence: CASSSGTISGNTIYF. Looking up the rest from reference TRBV5-1 and TRBJ1-3 gives the full variable domain: KAGVTQTPRYLIKTRGQQVTLSCSPISGHRSVSWYQQTPGQGLQFLFEYFSETQRNKGNFPGRFSGRQFSNSRSEMNVSTLELGDSALYLCASSSGTISGNTIYFGEGSWLTVV.

Details on this clonotype: A junction boundary mismatches the germline segment, possibly from a read error. The V call is TRBV11-2, the J call TRBJ1-3; TRBD1 matches 9 bases. Germline-derived CDR1 and CDR2 are SGHAT and FQNNGV. This CDR3 spans 15 amino acids. CDR3 sequence reads: CVSSARQGAGNTIYF. Here the CDR3 DNA reads TGTGTCAGCAGTGCGCGACAGGGGGCTGGAAACACCATATATTTT.

The CDR3 bases are TGTGCCAGCAGCAAGACAGTGGGAAACCTCTACAATGAGCAGTTCTTC. Translating gives CASSKTVGNLYNEQFF. The chain combines TRBV11-2 with TRBJ2-1, with a tentative D call TRBD1 (5 bases). Germline CDR1 reads SGHAT; CDR2 reads FQNNGV. V lost 5 bases, J lost 3 bases, and 17 bases lay in between. This CDR3 spans 16 amino acids.

The chain couples TRBV5-4 to TRBJ2-1; 7 bases match TRBD2. With V trimmed by 5 bases and J by 3 bases, 11 bases remained unmatched. The CDR3 is 16 amino acids. In germline, CDR1 is SGHNT, CDR2 YYREEE (reference sequence). The CDR3 here is CASREEAGLYYNEQFF. CDR3 sequence (DNA): TGTGCCAGCAGGGAGGAGGCGGGACTATACTACAATGAGCAGTTCTTC.

This clonotype has at least ten counts. V is TRBV20-1 and J is TRBJ2-1; 7 bases are a match to TRBD1. The CDR3 has 14 residues. CDR1 is DFQATT, CDR2 SNEGSKA, per germline (reference sequence). J was trimmed by 1 base and V by 5 bases; bases with no gene match: 5. CDR3 in amino acids: CSAWGQRSYNEQFF. CDR3 nucleotide sequence: TGCAGTGCTTGGGGACAGCGTTCCTACAATGAGCAGTTCTTC.

The chain joins TRBV9 to TRBJ2-1, with a possible D match to TRBD2 (5 bases). CDR3 size: 17 residues. Between the trimmed V and J ends, which lost 4 bases and 0 bases, there was a span of 17 bases. Germline CDR1 is SGDLS and CDR2 is YYNGEE. CDR3 nucleotide sequence: TGTGCCAGCAGCCCTCGGGTAGCGCTCTACTCCTACAATGAGCAGTTCTTC. Translated: CASSPRVALYSYNEQFF.

This clonotype was counted between two and nine times. Possible read error: a much larger clone is one base away. The chain has TRBV12-3 or TRBV12-4 and TRBJ2-1; maybe TRBD1 (5 bases). This CDR3 region has 13 residues. V shed 4 bases and J shed 12 bases, with 16 bases lying between them. The CDR3 nucleotides are TGTGCCAGCAGTTCAGAAGCAGGGTCGAGGCAGTTCTTC. Translated: CASSSEAGSRQFF.

The V gene is TRBV28, the J gene TRBJ1-2, with D possibly TRBD1 on 5 matching bases. The CDR3 covers 15 residues. Germline CDR1 is MDHEN and CDR2 is SYDVKM. The V and J ends lost 9 bases and 8 bases respectively, with 25 bases between them. The CDR3 nucleotides read TGTGCCAGTACCTCCCCTGGACATGTCTATAAGGGCTACACCTTC. It yields the protein CASTSPGHVYKGYTF.

The V and J genes are TRBV6-1 and TRBJ1-6; 8 positions match TRBD1. V shed 9 bases and J 7 bases; nucleotides not matched to a gene: 17. From germline, CDR1 is MNHNS and CDR2 SASEGT. The CDR3 spans 17 residues. CDR3 bases: TGTGCCAGGATGCTATATTGGCAGGGGGCTGGGAATTCACCCCTCCACTTT. Protein product: CARMLYWQGAGNSPLHF.

In its sample, this clonotype was seen many times. This chain joins TRBV5-1 and TRBJ2-7; 9 bases line up with TRBD1. The CDR3 is made up of 14 amino acids. V was pared by 3 bases and J by 5 bases, with 6 bases of the junction left unmatched. The germline CDR1 and CDR2 sequences are SGHRS and YFSETQ. The CDR3 nucleotides are TGCGCCAGCAGCTCTACACAGGGGGCCGACGAGCAGTACTTC. Translation gives CASSSTQGADEQYF.